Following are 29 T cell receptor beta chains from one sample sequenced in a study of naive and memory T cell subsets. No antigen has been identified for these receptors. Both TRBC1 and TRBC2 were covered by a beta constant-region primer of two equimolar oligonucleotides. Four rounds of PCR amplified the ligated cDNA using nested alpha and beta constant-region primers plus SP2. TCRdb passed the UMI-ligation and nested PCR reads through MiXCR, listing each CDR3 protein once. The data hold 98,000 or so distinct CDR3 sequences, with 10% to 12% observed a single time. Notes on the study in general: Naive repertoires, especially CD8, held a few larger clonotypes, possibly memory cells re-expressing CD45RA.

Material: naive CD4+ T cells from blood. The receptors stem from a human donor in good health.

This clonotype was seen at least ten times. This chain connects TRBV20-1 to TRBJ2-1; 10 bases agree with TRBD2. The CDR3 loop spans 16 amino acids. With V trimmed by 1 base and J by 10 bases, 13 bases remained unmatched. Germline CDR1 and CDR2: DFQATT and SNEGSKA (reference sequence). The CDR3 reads CSARVLAGEYRREQFF. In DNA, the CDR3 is TGCAGTGCTAGAGTTCTAGCGGGAGAGTACCGAAGAGAGCAGTTCTTC.

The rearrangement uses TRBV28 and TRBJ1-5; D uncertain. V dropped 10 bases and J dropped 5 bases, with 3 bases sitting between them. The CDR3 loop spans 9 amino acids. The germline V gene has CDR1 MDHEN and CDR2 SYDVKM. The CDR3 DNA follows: TGTGCCAACCATCAGCCCCAGCATTTT. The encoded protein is CANHQPQHF.

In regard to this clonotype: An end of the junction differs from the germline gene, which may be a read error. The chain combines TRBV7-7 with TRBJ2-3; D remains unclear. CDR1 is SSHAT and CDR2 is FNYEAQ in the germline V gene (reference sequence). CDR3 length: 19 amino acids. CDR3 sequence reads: CASTHGLDLGPNYPDTQYF. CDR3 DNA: TGTGCTAGCACCCACGGTCTGGACCTAGGCCCGAATTACCCAGATACGCAGTATTTT.

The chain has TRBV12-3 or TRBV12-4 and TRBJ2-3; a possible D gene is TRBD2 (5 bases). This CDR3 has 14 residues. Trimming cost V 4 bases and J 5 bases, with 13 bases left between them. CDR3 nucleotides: TGTGCCAGCAGTTCGTACGGGGAGAAAGATACGCAGTATTTT. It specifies CASSSYGEKDTQYF.

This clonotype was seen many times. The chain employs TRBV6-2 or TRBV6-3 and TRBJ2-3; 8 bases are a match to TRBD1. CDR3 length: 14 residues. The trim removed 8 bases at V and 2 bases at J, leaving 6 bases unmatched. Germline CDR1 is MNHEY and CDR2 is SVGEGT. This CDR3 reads CASRRTGNTDTQYF. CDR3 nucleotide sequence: TGTGCCAGCCGACGGACAGGGAACACAGATACGCAGTATTTT.

CDR3 DNA: TGTGCCAGCAGGGGTGACAGGGGCTCCTACAATGAGCAGTTCTTC. It is translated as CASRGDRGSYNEQFF. This sequence joins TRBV2 and TRBJ2-1, with 8 bases that match TRBD1. Germline CDR1 SNHLY, CDR2 FYNNEI. The ends lost 6 bases at V and 0 bases at J; junction bases unmatched: 4. The CDR3 has 15 residues.

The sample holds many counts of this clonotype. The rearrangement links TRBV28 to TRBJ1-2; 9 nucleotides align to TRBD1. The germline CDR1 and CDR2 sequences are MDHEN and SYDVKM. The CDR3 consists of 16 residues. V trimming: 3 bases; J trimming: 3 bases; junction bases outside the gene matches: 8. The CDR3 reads CASSFGDRGGYYGYTF. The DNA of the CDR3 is TGTGCCAGCAGTTTTGGAGACAGGGGGGGTTACTATGGCTACACCTTC.

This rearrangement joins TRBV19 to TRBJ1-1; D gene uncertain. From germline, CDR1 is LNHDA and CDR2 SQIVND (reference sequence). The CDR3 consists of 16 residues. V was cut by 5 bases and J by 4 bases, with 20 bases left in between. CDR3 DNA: TGTGCCAGTAGTGCCCGAGTTGCGGGCTTGGGCACTGAAGCTTTCTTT. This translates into CASSARVAGLGTEAFF.

CDR3: CASSPELGQDLGECEQYF. The CDR3 DNA follows: TGTGCCAGCAGCCCCGAGCTGGGGCAGGACTTGGGTGAATGCGAGCAGTACTTC. The chain combines TRBV25-1 with TRBJ2-7, with D perhaps being TRBD1 or TRBD2 (5 bases each). Deletions cut 6 bases from V and 6 bases from J, with 30 bases between. This CDR3 comprises 18 residues. Germline loops: CDR1 MGHDK, CDR2 SYGVNS.

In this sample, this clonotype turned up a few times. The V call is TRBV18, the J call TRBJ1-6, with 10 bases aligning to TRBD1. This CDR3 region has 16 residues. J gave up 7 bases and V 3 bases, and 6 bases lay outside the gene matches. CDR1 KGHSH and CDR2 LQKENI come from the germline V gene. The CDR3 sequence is CASSPGQGSKNSPLHF. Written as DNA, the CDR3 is TGTGCCAGCTCACCGGGACAGGGGAGTAAGAATTCACCCCTCCACTTT.

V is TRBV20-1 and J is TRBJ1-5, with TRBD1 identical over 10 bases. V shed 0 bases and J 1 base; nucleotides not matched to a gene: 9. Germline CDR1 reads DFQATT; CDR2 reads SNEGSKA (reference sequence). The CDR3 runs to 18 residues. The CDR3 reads CSARENRDRGLSNQPQHF. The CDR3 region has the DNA TGCAGTGCTAGAGAAAACCGGGACAGGGGACTAAGCAATCAGCCCCAGCATTTT.

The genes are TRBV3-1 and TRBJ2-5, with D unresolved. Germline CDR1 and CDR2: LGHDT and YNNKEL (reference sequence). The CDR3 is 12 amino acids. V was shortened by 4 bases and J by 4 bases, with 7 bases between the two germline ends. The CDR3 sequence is CASSRGGETQYF. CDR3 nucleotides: TGTGCCAGCAGCCGTGGCGGAGAGACCCAGTACTTC.

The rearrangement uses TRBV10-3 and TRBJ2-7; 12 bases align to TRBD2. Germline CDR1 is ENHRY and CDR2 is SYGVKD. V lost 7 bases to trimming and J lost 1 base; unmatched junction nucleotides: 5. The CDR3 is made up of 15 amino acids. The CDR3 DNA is TGTGCCATCAACCCCGGGACTAGCGGGTCCTACGAGCAGTACTTC. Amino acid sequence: CAINPGTSGSYEQYF.

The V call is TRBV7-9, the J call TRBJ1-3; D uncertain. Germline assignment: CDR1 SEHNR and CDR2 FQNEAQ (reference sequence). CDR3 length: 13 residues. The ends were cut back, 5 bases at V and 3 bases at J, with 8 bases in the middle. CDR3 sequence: CASSVQIGNTIYF. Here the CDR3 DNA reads TGTGCCAGCAGCGTCCAAATTGGAAACACCATATATTTT.

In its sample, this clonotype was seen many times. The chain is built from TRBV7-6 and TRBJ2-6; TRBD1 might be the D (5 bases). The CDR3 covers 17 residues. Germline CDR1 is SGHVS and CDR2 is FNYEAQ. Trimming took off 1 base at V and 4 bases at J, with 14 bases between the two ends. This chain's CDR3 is CASSLGAGLSGANVLTF. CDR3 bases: TGTGCCAGCAGCTTAGGGGCAGGGCTCTCAGGGGCCAACGTCCTGACTTTC. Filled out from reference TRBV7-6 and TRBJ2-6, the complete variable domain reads GAGVSQSPRYKVTKRGQDVALRCDPISGHVSLYWYRQALGQGPEFLTYFNYEAQQDKSGLPNDRFSAERPEGSISTLTIQRTEQRDSAMYRCASSLGAGLSGANVLTFGAGSRLTVL.

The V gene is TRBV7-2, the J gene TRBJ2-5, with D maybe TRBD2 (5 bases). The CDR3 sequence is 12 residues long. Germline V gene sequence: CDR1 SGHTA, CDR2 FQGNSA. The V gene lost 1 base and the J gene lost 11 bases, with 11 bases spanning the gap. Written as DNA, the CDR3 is TGTGCCAGCAGCTTAGAATTCCGGGGTCAGTACTTC. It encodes CASSLEFRGQYF.

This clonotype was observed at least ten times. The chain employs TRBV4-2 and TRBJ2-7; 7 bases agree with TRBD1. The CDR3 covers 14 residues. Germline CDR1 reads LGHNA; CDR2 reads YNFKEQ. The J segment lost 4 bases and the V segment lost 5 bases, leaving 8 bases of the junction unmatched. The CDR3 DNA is TGTGCCAGCAGCGAGGCCAGGGGGTTTTACGAGCAGTACTTC. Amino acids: CASSEARGFYEQYF.

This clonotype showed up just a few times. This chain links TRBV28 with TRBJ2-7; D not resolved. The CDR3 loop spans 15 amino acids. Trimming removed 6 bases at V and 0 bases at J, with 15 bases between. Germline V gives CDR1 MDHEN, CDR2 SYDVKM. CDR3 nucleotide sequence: TGTGCCAGCAGCGGTATAGGTTACGGCTCCTACGAGCAGTACTTC. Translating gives CASSGIGYGSYEQYF.

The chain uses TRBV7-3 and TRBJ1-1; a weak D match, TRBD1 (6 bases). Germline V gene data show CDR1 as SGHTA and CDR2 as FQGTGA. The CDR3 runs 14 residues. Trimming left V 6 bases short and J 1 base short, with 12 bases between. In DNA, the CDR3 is TGTGCCAGCAGAAAAACAGGGTCGAACACTGAAGCTTTCTTT. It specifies CASRKTGSNTEAFF.

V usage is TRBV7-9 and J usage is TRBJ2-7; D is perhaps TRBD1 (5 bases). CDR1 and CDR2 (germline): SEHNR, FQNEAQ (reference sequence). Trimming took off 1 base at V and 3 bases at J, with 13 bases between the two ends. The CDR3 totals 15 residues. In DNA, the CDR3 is TGTGCCAGCAGCTTAGTAGGTGACAGAAGCTACGAGCAGTACTTC. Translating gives CASSLVGDRSYEQYF.

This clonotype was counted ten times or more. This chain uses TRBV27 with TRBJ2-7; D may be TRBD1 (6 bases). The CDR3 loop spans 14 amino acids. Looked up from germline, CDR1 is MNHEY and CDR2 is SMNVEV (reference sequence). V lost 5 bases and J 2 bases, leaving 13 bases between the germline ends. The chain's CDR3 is CASSLYREPYEQYF. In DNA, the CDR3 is TGTGCCAGCAGTCTGTACAGGGAGCCCTACGAGCAGTACTTC.

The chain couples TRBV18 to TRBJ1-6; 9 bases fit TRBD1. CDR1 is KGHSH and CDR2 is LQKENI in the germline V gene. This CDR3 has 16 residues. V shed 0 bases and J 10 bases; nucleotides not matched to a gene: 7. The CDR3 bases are TGTGCCAGCTCACCACCACCGGGACAGGGAGAATCACCCCTCCACTTT. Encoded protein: CASSPPPGQGESPLHF.

CDR3 amino acids: CSAKSHLTGYSNQPQHF. CDR3 in DNA: TGCAGTGCTAAGTCCCATTTGACAGGGTATAGCAATCAGCCCCAGCATTTT. V gene TRBV20-1 combines with J gene TRBJ1-5, with 7 nucleotides matching TRBD1. The CDR3 contains 17 residues. The V and J ends lost 4 bases and 0 bases, in that order; junction bases with no gene match: 12. The germline CDR1 and CDR2 sequences are DFQATT and SNEGSKA (reference sequence).

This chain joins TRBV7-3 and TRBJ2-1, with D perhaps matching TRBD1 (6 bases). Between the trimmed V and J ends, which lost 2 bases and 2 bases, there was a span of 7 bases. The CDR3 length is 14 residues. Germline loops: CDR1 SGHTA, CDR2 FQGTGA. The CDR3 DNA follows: TGTGCCAGCAGCTTAGGACAGCCCTACAATGAGCAGTTCTTC. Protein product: CASSLGQPYNEQFF. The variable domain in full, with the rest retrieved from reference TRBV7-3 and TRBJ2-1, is GAGVSQTPSNKVTEKGKYVELRCDPISGHTALYWYRQSLGQGPEFLIYFQGTGAADDSGLPNDRFFAVRPEGSVSTLKIQRTERGDSAVYLCASSLGQPYNEQFFGPGTRLTVL.

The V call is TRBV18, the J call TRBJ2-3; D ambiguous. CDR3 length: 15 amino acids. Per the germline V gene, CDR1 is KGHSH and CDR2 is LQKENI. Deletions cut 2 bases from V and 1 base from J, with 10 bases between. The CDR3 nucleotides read TGTGCCAGCTCACCAACGGTTCTAGGCACAGATACGCAGTATTTT. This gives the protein CASSPTVLGTDTQYF.

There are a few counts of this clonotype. CDR3 DNA: TGTGCCAGCAGTTTATTACTTAGTCGGCAAGAGACCCAGTACTTC. Protein product: CASSLLLSRQETQYF. The gene calls are TRBV12-3 or TRBV12-4 and TRBJ2-5; D gene unclear. Between the trimmed V and J ends, which lost 2 bases and 2 bases, there was a span of 12 bases. This CDR3 spans 15 amino acids.

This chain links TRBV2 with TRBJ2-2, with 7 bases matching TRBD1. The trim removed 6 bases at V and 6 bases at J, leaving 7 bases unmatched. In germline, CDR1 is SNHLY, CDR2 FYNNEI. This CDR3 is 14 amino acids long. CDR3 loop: CASRYRGSAGELFF. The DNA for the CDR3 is TGTGCCAGCAGATACAGGGGTTCCGCCGGGGAGCTGTTTTTT.

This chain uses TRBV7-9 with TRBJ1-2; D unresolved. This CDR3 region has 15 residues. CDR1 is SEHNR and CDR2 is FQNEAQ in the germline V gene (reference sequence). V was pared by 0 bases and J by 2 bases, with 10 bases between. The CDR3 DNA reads TGTGCCAGCAGCTTAGCGTCCCTAAACAACTATGGCTACACCTTC. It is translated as CASSLASLNNYGYTF. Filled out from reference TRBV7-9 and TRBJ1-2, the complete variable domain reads DTGVSQNPRHKITKRGQNVTFRCDPISEHNRLYWYRQTLGQGPEFLTYFQNEAQLEKSRLLSDRFSAERPKGSFSTLEIQRTEQGDSAMYLCASSLASLNNYGYTFGSGTRLTVV.

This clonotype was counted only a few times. Here the CDR3 DNA reads TGTGCCAGCAGCCCCACGGGCCCCCAGATGCAGCAGTTCTTC. Translation gives CASSPTGPQMQQFF. This rearrangement joins TRBV11-2 to TRBJ2-1; unclear D gene. V was shortened by 5 bases and J by 11 bases, with 19 bases between the two germline ends. Germline V gives CDR1 SGHAT, CDR2 FQNNGV. The CDR3 length is 14 residues.